Listed below are T cell receptor beta chains from one sample, sequenced in a study of technical replicates of blood from a few donors. The data were produced by immunoSEQ multiplex PCR, yet TCRdb's version contains in-frame clones alone and is incomplete. Of some 80,000 clones in the sample, approximately 78% are singletons; the top ten hold around 4%. The sequencing input was PBMCs. Every receptor here comes from a human donor in good health. Some clones in this sample may be carry-over from other donors' samples. Both conserved end residues are part of each CDR3. The D gene is left open where the match is weak. Part of the rows lack a size; the others show once, few, many or a class for expanded clones.

>TRBV6-1|14|TRBD2|TRBJ2-3|-
TGTGCCAGCAGCGTAGCGGGGGAGAGGGATACGCAGTATTTT
CASSVAGERDTQYF
>TRBV2|16|TRBD1|TRBJ2-6|-
TGTGCCAGCAGAGCTACAGGGGGTTCTGGGGCCAACGTCCTGACTTTC
CASRATGGSGANVLTF
>TRBV5-4|14|-|TRBJ2-6|-
TGTGCCAGCAGCCGCGGGGCTGGGGCCAACGTCCTGACTTTC
CASSRGAGANVLTF
>TRBV7-3|14|-|TRBJ2-2|-
TGTGCCAGCAGCAAGACAGCCAACACCGGGGAGCTGTTTTTT
CASSKTANTGELFF
>TRBV9|14|TRBD1|TRBJ1-5|-
TGTGCCAGCAGCGCCCAAACAGGGGATCAGCCCCAGCATTTT
CASSAQTGDQPQHF
>TRBV7-2|15|-|TRBJ1-2|-
TGTGCCAGCAGCGTAGGTGGACAGCTCAACTATGGCTACACCTTC
CASSVGGQLNYGYTF
>TRBV7-9|16|-|TRBJ1-1|-
TGTGCCAGCAGCTGGGGCCGCGGGACGGGAGTGGCTGAAGCTTTCTTT
CASSWGRGTGVAEAFF
>TRBV4-1|14|-|TRBJ2-3|-
TGCGCCAGCAGAAGAGGATCTAGCACAGATACGCAGTATTTT
CASRRGSSTDTQYF
>TRBV5-4|14|TRBD2|TRBJ2-2|-
TGTGCCAGCAGCTTGCGGGGGGGCACCGGGGAGCTGTTTTTT
CASSLRGGTGELFF
>TRBV4-3|14|TRBD1|TRBJ2-7|-
TGCGCCAGCAGCCAAGATAGGACAGGTGCCGAGCAGTACTTC
CASSQDRTGAEQYF
>TRBV19|13|-|TRBJ2-5|-
TGTGCCAGTAGTGCCGGTGGTCGGGAGACCCAGTACTTC
CASSAGGRETQYF
>TRBV30|14|-|TRBJ1-1|once
TGTGCCTGGAGCGCTGACACAGGGAACACTGAAGCTTTCTTT
CAWSADTGNTEAFF
>TRBV28|16|-|TRBJ1-3|-
TGTGCCAGCAAGCGGGAACGGGGCCATGTCGGAAACACCATATATTTT
CASKRERGHVGNTIYF
>TRBV6-1|14|-|TRBJ2-5|-
TGTGCCAGCAGCGAGGACAGAATCCAAGAGACCCAGTACTTC
CASSEDRIQETQYF
>TRBV30|13|-|TRBJ1-2|-
TGTGCCTGGAGTGTACAACAGGGCGATGGCTACACCTTC
CAWSVQQGDGYTF
>TRBV29-1|14|TRBD1|TRBJ1-1|-
TGCAGCGTTCTAGGGGGCCAACCCGAGCTTGAAGCTTTCTTT
CSVLGGQPELEAFF
>TRBV10-3|17|-|TRBJ1-5|-
TGTGCCATCAGTGGGCTCCCCCAGGGAGGACACAATCAGCCCCAGCATTTT
CAISGLPQGGHNQPQHF
>TRBV19|13|-|TRBJ2-2|-
TGTGCCAGTAGTCCCAGCGGTACCGGGGAGCTGTTTTTT
CASSPSGTGELFF
>TRBV5-1|16|TRBD1|TRBJ2-7|-
TGCGCCAGCAGCAGGAAACCCGACAGGGGGTGGAACGAGCAGTACTTC
CASSRKPDRGWNEQYF
>TRBV5-6|17|TRBD1|TRBJ2-2|-
TGTGCCAGCAGCTTTCCGGGCCGGACAGGGGGATCCGGGGAGCTGTTTTTT
CASSFPGRTGGSGELFF
>TRBV5-1|14|TRBD1|TRBJ1-1|-
TGCGCCAGCAGCCCCGGGACAGCGAACACTGAAGCTTTCTTT
CASSPGTANTEAFF
>TRBV5-1|13|-|TRBJ1-6|-
TGCGCCAGCAGTGCAGAAGTAAATTCACCCCTCCACTTT
CASSAEVNSPLHF
>TRBV7-2|15|-|TRBJ2-3|-
TGTGCCAGCAGCCGAGTGGGGGGAATCACAGATACGCAGTATTTT
CASSRVGGITDTQYF
>TRBV5-4|14|TRBD2|TRBJ2-5|-
TGTGCCAGCAGCTTGCGCGGGAGTTGGGAGACCCAGTACTTC
CASSLRGSWETQYF
>TRBV6-6|14|TRBD1|TRBJ2-7|-
TGTGCCACCCGGGGACAGGGGCCCCTCTACGAGCAGTACTTC
CATRGQGPLYEQYF
>TRBV4-1|15|-|TRBJ1-1|-
TGCGCCAGCAGCCAAGAGGGCAGGGGCCAAACTGAAGCTTTCTTT
CASSQEGRGQTEAFF
>TRBV30|13|TRBD1|TRBJ2-5|-
TGTGCCGCGGACAGGGGAGGAGAAGAGACCCAGTACTTC
CAADRGGEETQYF
>TRBV29-1|14|-|TRBJ1-2|-
TGCAGCGCCCGAGCGGGTTTTGAGAACTATGGCTACACCTTC
CSARAGFENYGYTF
>TRBV13|18|TRBD2|TRBJ2-6|-
TGTGCCAGCAGGGAGGAGACTAGCGGGAGTGATGGGGCCAACGTCCTGACTTTC
CASREETSGSDGANVLTF
>TRBV29-1|11|-|TRBJ1-1|-
TGCAGCGTCGGTGAGCGGACTGAAGCTTTCTTT
CSVGERTEAFF
>TRBV13|13|-|TRBJ2-2|-
TGTGCCAGCAGTAGCGGAGGCACCGGGGAGCTGTTTTTT
CASSSGGTGELFF
>TRBV29-1|15|-|TRBJ2-2|-
TGCAGCGCCACGAGTGGGACTGCGAACACCGGGGAGCTGTTTTTT
CSATSGTANTGELFF
>TRBV21-1|16|-|TRBJ2-3|-
TGTGCCAGCAGCAACTGGGACAGGGGGTCGACAGATACGCAGTATTTT
CASSNWDRGSTDTQYF
>TRBV11-1|15|TRBD2|TRBJ2-2|-
TGTGCCAGCAGCTTACTTGCGGGGGGCACCGGGGAGCTGTTTTTT
CASSLLAGGTGELFF
>TRBV7-9|14|TRBD1|TRBJ2-7|-
TGTGCCAGCACGGACAGGGATTCGGTGCGGGAGCAGTACTTC
CASTDRDSVREQYF
>TRBV4-1|14|TRBD2|TRBJ2-5|-
TGCGCCAGCAACCCCTGGGGGGGGAAAGAGACCCAGTACTTC
CASNPWGGKETQYF
>TRBV7-6|14|-|TRBJ2-7|-
TGTGCCAGCAGCTTAGGTTTAGACTCCTACGAGCAGTACTTC
CASSLGLDSYEQYF
>TRBV29-1|13|TRBD1|TRBJ1-5|-
TGCAGCGTTGATGCAGGGGGCGGTCAGCCCCAGCATTTT
CSVDAGGGQPQHF
>TRBV6-4|14|TRBD2|TRBJ2-3|-
TGTGCCAGCAGCGAGCGGGGGGGCACAGATACGCAGTATTTT
CASSERGGTDTQYF
>TRBV7-9|13|TRBD1|TRBJ2-7|-
TGTGCCAGCAGCTATGTAGGGGGCCCCGAGCAGTACTTC
CASSYVGGPEQYF
>TRBV4-1|15|-|TRBJ2-7|-
TGCGCCAGCAGCCAAGGAGCAATTCAATCCTACGAGCAGTACTTC
CASSQGAIQSYEQYF
>TRBV7-9|14|-|TRBJ2-7|-
TGTGCCAGCAGCTTGACAGGCCCCGACTACGAGCAGTACTTC
CASSLTGPDYEQYF
>TRBV6-5|15|TRBD2|TRBJ2-3|few
TGTGCCAGCGAACGATCCGGGGGGGCCGGAGATACGCAGTATTTT
CASERSGGAGDTQYF
>TRBV29-1|14|-|TRBJ2-1|-
TGCAGCGTTGGGGGTCCCCCCCGCGGGGATGAGCAGTTCTTC
CSVGGPPRGDEQFF
>TRBV13|13|TRBD2|TRBJ2-7|-
TGTGCCAGCAGGGTAAGCGGGAGCTACGAGCAGTACTTC
CASRVSGSYEQYF
>TRBV5-1|18|-|TRBJ2-7|-
TGCGCCAGCAGCTTGGCCGGGATAGTCCCGGACTACTCCTACGAGCAGTACTTC
CASSLAGIVPDYSYEQYF
>TRBV5-1|14|TRBD1|TRBJ1-2|-
TGCGCCAGCAGCGACCCGGGACAGCTCTATGGCTACACCTTC
CASSDPGQLYGYTF
>TRBV30|16|TRBD1|TRBJ1-1|-
TGTGCCTGGAGTCTCAGGACAGGGACCTCGAACACTGAAGCTTTCTTT
CAWSLRTGTSNTEAFF
>TRBV5-4|14|TRBD1|TRBJ1-1|-
TGTGCCAGCAGCACCGGGTCAGGGGGCACTGAAGCTTTCTTT
CASSTGSGGTEAFF
>TRBV11-3|17|TRBD2|TRBJ2-3|-
TGTGCCAGCAGCTTAGGGGGTCTAGCGGGTAGCACAGATACGCAGTATTTT
CASSLGGLAGSTDTQYF
>TRBV29-1|12|TRBD1|TRBJ1-4|once
TGCAGCGTGCGGACAGGGGGTGAAAAACTGTTTTTT
CSVRTGGEKLFF
>TRBV7-2|16|-|TRBJ1-4|-
TGTGCCAGCAGCTTAATGTTCCGCGGGGGGGATGAAAAACTGTTTTTT
CASSLMFRGGDEKLFF
>TRBV5-6|14|-|TRBJ1-5|-
TGTGTCAGCAGTGGGGGGGAGGGCAATCAGCCCCAGCATTTT
CVSSGGEGNQPQHF
>TRBV4-1|15|-|TRBJ2-3|-
TGCGCCAGCAGAACCGGGACTTCACGCACAGATACGCAGTATTTT
CASRTGTSRTDTQYF
>TRBV7-9|15|-|TRBJ2-1|-
TGTGCCAGCAGCCGTCAGGGTAGCCCCTACAATGAGCAGTTCTTC
CASSRQGSPYNEQFF
>TRBV5-4|15|-|TRBJ1-1|-
TGTGCCAGCAGCCCCCCTGGAGTTTCGAACACTGAAGCTTTCTTT
CASSPPGVSNTEAFF
>TRBV25-1|12|-|TRBJ2-7|-
TGTGCCAGCAGTGGAACCACAGTTGAGAAGTACTTC
CASSGTTVEKYF
>TRBV5-1|17|TRBD2|TRBJ2-2|-
TGCGCCAGCAGCCCGGAAATGACTAGCGGAACCACCGGGGAGCTGTTTTTT
CASSPEMTSGTTGELFF